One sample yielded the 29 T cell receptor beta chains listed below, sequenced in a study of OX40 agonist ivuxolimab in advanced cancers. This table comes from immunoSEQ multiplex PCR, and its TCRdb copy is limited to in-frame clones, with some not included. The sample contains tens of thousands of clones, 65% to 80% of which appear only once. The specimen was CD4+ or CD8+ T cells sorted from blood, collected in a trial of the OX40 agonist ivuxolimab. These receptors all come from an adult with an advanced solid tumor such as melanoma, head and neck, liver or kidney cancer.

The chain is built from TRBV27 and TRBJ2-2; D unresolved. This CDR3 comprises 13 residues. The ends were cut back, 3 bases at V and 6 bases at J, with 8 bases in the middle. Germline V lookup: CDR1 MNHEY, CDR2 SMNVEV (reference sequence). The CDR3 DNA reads TGTGCCAGCAGTTTGTCAGAATCCGGGGAGCTGTTTTTT. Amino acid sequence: CASSLSESGELFF.

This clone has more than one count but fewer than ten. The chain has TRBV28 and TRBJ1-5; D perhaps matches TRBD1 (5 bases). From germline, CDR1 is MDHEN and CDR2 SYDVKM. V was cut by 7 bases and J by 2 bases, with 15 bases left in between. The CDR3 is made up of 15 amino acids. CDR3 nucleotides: TGTGCCAGCAATACCAGGGAGTTGGGCAATCAGCCCCAGCATTTT. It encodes CASNTRELGNQPQHF.

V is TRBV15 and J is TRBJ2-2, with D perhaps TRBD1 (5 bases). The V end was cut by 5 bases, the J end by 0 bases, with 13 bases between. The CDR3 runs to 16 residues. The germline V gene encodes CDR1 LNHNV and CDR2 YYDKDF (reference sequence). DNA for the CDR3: TGTGCCACCAGCGCTAGGGGATTCACGAACACCGGGGAGCTGTTTTTT. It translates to CATSARGFTNTGELFF.

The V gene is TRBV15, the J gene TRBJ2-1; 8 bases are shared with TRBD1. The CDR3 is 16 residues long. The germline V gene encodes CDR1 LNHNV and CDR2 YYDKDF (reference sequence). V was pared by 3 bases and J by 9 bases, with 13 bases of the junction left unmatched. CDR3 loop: CATSSVPGQGPGEQFF. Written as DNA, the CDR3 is TGTGCCACCAGCAGCGTTCCCGGACAGGGCCCGGGTGAGCAGTTCTTC.

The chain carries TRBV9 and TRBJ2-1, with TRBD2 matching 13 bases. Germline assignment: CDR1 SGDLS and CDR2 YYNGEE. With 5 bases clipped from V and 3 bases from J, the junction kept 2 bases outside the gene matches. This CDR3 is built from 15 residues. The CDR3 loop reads CASRGTSGDYNEQFF. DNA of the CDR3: TGTGCCAGCAGAGGGACTAGCGGGGACTACAATGAGCAGTTCTTC.

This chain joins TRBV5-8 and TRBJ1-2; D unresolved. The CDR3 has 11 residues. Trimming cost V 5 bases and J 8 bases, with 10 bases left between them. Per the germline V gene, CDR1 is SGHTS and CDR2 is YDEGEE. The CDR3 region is CASRVGLGYTF. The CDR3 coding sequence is TGTGCCAGCAGAGTGGGTTTAGGCTACACCTTC.

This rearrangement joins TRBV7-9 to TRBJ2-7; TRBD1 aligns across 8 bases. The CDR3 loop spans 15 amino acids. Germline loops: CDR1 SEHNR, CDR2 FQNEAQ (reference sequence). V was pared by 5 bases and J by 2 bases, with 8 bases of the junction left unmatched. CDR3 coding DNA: TGTGCCAGCAGCCCCCGGGACAGGCTGACCTACGAGCAGTACTTC. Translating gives CASSPRDRLTYEQYF. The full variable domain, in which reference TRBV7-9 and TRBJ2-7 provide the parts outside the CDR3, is DTGVSQNPRHKITKRGQNVTFRCDPISEHNRLYWYRQTLGQGPEFLTYFQNEAQLEKSRLLSDRFSAERPKGSFSTLEIQRTEQGDSAMYLCASSPRDRLTYEQYFGPGTRLTVT.

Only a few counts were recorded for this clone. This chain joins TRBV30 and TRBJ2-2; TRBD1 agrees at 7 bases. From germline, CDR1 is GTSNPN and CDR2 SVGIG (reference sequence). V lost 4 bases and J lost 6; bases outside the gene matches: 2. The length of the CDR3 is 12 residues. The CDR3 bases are TGTGCCTGGATGGACAGGCCCGGGGAGCTGTTTTTT. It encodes CAWMDRPGELFF. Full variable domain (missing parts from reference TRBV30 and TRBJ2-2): SQTIHQWPATLVQPVGSPLSLECTVEGTSNPNLYWYRQAAGRGLQLLFYSVGIGQISSEVPQNLSASRPQDRQFILSSKKLLLSDSGFYLCAWMDRPGELFFGEGSRLTVL.

CDR3 amino acids: CASSQHGQGNEQYF. The CDR3 coding sequence is TGCGCCAGCAGCCAACACGGACAGGGCAACGAGCAGTACTTC. The rearrangement uses TRBV4-1 and TRBJ2-7; 8 bases are a match to TRBD1. CDR1 and CDR2 from the germline V gene are MGHRA and YSYEKL. The CDR3 covers 14 residues. The ends lost 2 bases at V and 5 bases at J; junction bases unmatched: 5.

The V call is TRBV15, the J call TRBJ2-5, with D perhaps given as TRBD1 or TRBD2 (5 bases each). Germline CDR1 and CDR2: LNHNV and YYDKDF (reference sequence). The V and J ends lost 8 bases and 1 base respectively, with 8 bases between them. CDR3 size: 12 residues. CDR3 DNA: TGTGCCACCCGGGACCGCCAAGAGACCCAGTACTTC. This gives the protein CATRDRQETQYF.

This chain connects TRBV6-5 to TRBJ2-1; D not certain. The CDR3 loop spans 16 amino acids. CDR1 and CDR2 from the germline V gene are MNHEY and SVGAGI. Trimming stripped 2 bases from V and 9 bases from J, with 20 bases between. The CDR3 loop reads CASSYLGPSYGAEQFF. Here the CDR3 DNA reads TGTGCCAGCAGTTACCTAGGTCCCAGCTATGGTGCTGAGCAGTTCTTC.

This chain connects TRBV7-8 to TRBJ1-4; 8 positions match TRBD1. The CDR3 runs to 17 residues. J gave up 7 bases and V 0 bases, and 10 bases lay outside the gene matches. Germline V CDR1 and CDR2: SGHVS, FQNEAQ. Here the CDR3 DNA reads TGTGCCAGCAGCTTAGCGTTAGTACAGGGGGGAACTGAAAAACTGTTTTTT. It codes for CASSLALVQGGTEKLFF.

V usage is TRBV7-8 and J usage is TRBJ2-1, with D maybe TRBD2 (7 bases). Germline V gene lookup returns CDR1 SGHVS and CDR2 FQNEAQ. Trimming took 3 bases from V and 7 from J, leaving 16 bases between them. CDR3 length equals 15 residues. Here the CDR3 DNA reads TGTGCCAGCAGCTTTGTACAGGGAGGGCGGAATGAGCAGTTCTTC. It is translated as CASSFVQGGRNEQFF.

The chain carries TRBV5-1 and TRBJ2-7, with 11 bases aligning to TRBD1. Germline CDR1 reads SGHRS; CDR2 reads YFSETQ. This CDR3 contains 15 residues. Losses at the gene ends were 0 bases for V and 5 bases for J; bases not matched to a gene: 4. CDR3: CASSLVGQGVHEQYF. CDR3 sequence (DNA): TGCGCCAGCAGCTTGGTGGGACAGGGGGTCCACGAGCAGTACTTC.

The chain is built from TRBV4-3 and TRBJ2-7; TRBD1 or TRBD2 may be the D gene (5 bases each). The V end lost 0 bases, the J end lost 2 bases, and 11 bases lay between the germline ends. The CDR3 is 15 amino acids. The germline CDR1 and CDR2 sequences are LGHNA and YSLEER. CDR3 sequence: CASSQEEGPAYEQYF. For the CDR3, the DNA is TGCGCCAGCAGCCAAGAAGAGGGACCAGCCTACGAGCAGTACTTC.

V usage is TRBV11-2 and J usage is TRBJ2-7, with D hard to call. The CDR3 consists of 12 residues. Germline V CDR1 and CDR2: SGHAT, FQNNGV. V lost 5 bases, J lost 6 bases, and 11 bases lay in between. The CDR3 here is CASSHAGSEQYF. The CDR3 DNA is TGTGCCAGCAGCCATGCTGGGTCCGAGCAGTACTTC.

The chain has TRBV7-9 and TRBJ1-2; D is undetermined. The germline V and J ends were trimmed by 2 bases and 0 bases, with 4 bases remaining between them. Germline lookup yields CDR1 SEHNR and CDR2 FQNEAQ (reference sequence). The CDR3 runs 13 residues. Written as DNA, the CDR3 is TGTGCCAGCAGCTTACGTACTAACTATGGCTACACCTTC. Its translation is CASSLRTNYGYTF. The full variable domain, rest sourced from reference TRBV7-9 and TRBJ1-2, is DTGVSQNPRHKITKRGQNVTFRCDPISEHNRLYWYRQTLGQGPEFLTYFQNEAQLEKSRLLSDRFSAERPKGSFSTLEIQRTEQGDSAMYLCASSLRTNYGYTFGSGTRLTVV.

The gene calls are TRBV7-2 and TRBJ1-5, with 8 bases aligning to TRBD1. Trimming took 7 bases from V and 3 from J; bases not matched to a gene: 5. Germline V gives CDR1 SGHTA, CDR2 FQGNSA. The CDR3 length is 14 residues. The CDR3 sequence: CASTKTGVNQPQHF. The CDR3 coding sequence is TGTGCCAGCACCAAGACAGGGGTCAATCAGCCCCAGCATTTT.

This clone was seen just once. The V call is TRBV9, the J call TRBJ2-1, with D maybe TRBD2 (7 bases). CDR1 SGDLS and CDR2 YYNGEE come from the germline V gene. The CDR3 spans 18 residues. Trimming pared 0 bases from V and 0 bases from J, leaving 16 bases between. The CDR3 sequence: CASSVEGGGPGSYNEQFF. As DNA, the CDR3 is TGTGCCAGCAGCGTAGAGGGGGGGGGCCCCGGCTCCTACAATGAGCAGTTCTTC.

For the CDR3, the DNA is TGTGCCAGCAGCGCGGGGGGGGAGGAGACCCAGTACTTC. It encodes CASSAGGEETQYF. The chain has TRBV9 and TRBJ2-5; the match to TRBD2 covers 8 bases. CDR1 and CDR2 (germline): SGDLS, YYNGEE. With V trimmed by 3 bases and J by 5 bases, 3 bases remained unmatched. This CDR3 has 13 amino acids.

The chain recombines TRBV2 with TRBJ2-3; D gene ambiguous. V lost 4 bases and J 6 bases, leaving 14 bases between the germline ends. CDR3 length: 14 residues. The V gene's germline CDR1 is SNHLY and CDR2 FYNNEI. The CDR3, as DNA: TGTGCCAGCAGTGCGCATTTAACATCCGATACGCAGTATTTT. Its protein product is CASSAHLTSDTQYF.

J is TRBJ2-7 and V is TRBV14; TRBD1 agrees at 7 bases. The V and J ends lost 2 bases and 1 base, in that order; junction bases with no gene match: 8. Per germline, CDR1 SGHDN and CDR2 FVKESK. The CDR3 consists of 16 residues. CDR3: CASSQWSRDSSYEQYF. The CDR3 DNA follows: TGTGCCAGCAGCCAATGGTCCCGGGACAGTTCCTACGAGCAGTACTTC. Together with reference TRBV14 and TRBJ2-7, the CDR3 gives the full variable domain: EAGVTQFPSHSVIEKGQTVTLRCDPISGHDNLYWYRRVMGKEIKFLLHFVKESKQDESGMPNNRFLAERTGGTYSTLKVQPAELEDSGVYFCASSQWSRDSSYEQYFGPGTRLTVT.

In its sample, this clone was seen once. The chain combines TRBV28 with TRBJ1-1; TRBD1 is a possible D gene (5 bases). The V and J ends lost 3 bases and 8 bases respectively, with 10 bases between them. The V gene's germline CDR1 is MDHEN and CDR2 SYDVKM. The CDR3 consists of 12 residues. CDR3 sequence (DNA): TGTGCCAGCAGTTTGGTGGGACGGGAAGCTTTCTTT. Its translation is CASSLVGREAFF. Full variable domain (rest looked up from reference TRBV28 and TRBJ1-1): DVKVTQSSRYLVKRTGEKVFLECVQDMDHENMFWYRQDPGLGLRLIYFSYDVKMKEKGDIPEGYSVSREKKERFSLILESASTNQTSMYLCASSLVGREAFFGQGTRLTVV.

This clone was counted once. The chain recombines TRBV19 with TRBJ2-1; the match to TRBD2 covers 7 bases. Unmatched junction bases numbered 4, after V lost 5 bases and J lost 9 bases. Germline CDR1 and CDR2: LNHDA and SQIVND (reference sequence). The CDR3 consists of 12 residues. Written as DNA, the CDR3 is TGTGCCAGTAGTTCAGGGAGGGCTGAGCAGTTCTTC. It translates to CASSSGRAEQFF.

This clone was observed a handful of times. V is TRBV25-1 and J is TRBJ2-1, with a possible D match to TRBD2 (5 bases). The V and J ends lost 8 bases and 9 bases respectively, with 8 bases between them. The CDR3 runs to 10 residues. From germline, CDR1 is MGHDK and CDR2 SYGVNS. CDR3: CASEGFEQFF. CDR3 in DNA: TGTGCCAGCGAGGGCTTTGAGCAGTTCTTC. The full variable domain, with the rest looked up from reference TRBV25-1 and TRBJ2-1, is EADIYQTPRYLVIGTGKKITLECSQTMGHDKMYWYQQDPGMELHLIHYSYGVNSTEKGDLSSESTVSRIRTEHFPLTLESARPSHTSQYLCASEGFEQFFGPGTRLTVL.

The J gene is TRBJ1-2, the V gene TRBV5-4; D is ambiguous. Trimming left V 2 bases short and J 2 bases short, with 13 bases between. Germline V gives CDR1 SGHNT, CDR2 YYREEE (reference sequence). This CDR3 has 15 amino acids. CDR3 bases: TGTGCCAGCAGCTTCCTTGAACGCTGGAACTATGGCTACACCTTC. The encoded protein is CASSFLERWNYGYTF.

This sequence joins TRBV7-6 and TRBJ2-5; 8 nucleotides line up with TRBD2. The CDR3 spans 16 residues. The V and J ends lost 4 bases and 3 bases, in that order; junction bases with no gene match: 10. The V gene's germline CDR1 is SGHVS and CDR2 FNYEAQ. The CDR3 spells CASSWGGLVEEETQYF. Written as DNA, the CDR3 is TGTGCCAGCAGCTGGGGGGGACTAGTCGAGGAAGAGACCCAGTACTTC.

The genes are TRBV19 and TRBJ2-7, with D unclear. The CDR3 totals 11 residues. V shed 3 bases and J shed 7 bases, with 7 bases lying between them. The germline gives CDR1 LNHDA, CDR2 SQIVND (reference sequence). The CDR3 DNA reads TGTGCCAGTAGTATCCGGGCGGAGCAGTACTTC. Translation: CASSIRAEQYF. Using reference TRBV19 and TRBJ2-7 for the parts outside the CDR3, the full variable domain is DGGITQSPKYLFRKEGQNVTLSCEQNLNHDAMYWYRQDPGQGLRLIYYSQIVNDFQKGDIAEGYSVSREKKESFPLTVTSAQKNPTAFYLCASSIRAEQYFGPGTRLTVT.

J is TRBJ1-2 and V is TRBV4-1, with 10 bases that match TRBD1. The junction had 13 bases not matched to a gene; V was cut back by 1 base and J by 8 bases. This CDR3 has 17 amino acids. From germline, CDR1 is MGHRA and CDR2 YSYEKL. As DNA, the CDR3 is TGCGCCAGCAGCCAAGCCTGGACAGGGGGGGGTCTGAGAGGCTACACCTTC. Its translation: CASSQAWTGGGLRGYTF.